This passage covers 27 T cell receptor beta chains from one sample sequenced in a study of graft-versus-host responses after intestinal transplantation (dated by TCRdb to about 2021). To isolate intraepithelial and lamina propria lymphocytes from graft specimens, dithiothreitol, EDTA incubations and collagenase D digestion were used. The method was the immunoSEQ multiplex PCR assay. Held by TCRdb, this immuneACCESS table contains in-frame sequences only and omits some clones. Under half of the omission traces to an unresolved V gene where checked; the cause of the rest is unknown. Across this sample there are approximately 12,000 clones, with under 80% seen only once. More than 8% of the sample comes from the top ten. Sequencing used ileum tissue, obtained 23 days after intestinal transplant. The receptors were gathered from a human patient who received an intestinal transplant, so some T cells may come from the graft donor.

The rearrangement uses TRBV6-6 and TRBJ1-2; 10 nucleotides align to TRBD1. CDR3 length equals 15 residues. V was clipped by 2 bases and J by 4 bases; unmatched bases: 4. In germline, CDR1 is MNHNY, CDR2 SVGAGI (reference sequence). Written as DNA, the CDR3 is TGTGCCAGCAGTTACGGACAGGGGGAAACCTATGGCTACACCTTC. Translating it yields CASSYGQGETYGYTF.

The chain combines TRBV28 with TRBJ1-2; D unresolved. The V and J ends lost 7 bases and 6 bases respectively, with 6 bases between them. The CDR3 sequence is 10 residues long. The germline V gene has CDR1 MDHEN and CDR2 SYDVKM. The DNA of the CDR3 is TGTGCCAGCAAGCGCGATGGCTACACCTTC. It specifies CASKRDGYTF.

This clone occurred a few times. V is TRBV4-1 and J is TRBJ1-6; the match to TRBD1 covers 7 bases. V shed 4 bases, J shed 6 bases, and the junction held 6 bases outside the gene matches. The CDR3 length is 15 residues. In germline, CDR1 is MGHRA, CDR2 YSYEKL. CDR3 in DNA: TGCGCCAGCAGCCCTGGGGACAGAACTAATTCACCCCTCCACTTT. This gives the protein CASSPGDRTNSPLHF.

This clone was observed a few times. The gene calls are TRBV30 and TRBJ1-2; TRBD1 matches 8 bases. The CDR3 spans 14 residues. CDR1 is GTSNPN and CDR2 is SVGIG in the germline V gene (reference sequence). Trimming cost V 3 bases and J 4 bases; bases outside gene matches: 7. CDR3 nucleotide sequence: TGTGCCTGGAGGGGACAGGCTCGAGGCTATGGCTACACCTTC. Its protein product is CAWRGQARGYGYTF.

The rearrangement uses TRBV6-5 and TRBJ2-2; 9 bases line up with TRBD1. The V segment lost 7 bases and the J segment 0 bases; nucleotides outside the gene matches: 3. The CDR3 is 15 amino acids. CDR1 and CDR2 from the germline V gene are MNHEY and SVGAGI. The CDR3 DNA reads TGTGCCAGCACCCGACAGGGGGCGAACACCGGGGAGCTGTTTTTT. Translation gives CASTRQGANTGELFF.

This chain joins TRBV19 and TRBJ2-5, with 8 bases lining up with TRBD1. The better agreement between TRBJ2-7 and the DNA end casts doubt on the J call. Germline lookup yields CDR1 LNHDA and CDR2 SQIVND (reference sequence). The CDR3 length is 14 residues. DNA for the CDR3: TGTGCCAGTAGCCTGGGGACAGGTTCCTACGAGCAGTACTTC. Its translation is CASSLGTGSYEQYF.

This clone was seen only once. The chain couples TRBV9 to TRBJ2-6; D remains ambiguous. The CDR3 contains 14 residues. Germline V lookup: CDR1 SGDLS, CDR2 YYNGEE. V was cut by 4 bases and J by 4 bases, with 9 bases left in between. The CDR3 region is CASSPWSGANVLTF. As DNA, the CDR3 is TGTGCCAGCAGCCCATGGTCAGGGGCCAACGTCCTGACTTTC.

This chain links TRBV19 with TRBJ1-5; a possible D gene is TRBD1 (5 bases). This CDR3 is built from 13 residues. Trimming stripped 9 bases from V and 3 bases from J, with 12 bases between. The germline V gene has CDR1 LNHDA and CDR2 SQIVND (reference sequence). CDR3 coding DNA: TGTGCCAGCCGTTCGACAGCCAATCAGCCCCAGCATTTT. This codes for CASRSTANQPQHF.

This chain uses TRBV7-2 with TRBJ1-1; 9 positions match TRBD1. The length of the CDR3 is 14 residues. V was clipped by 4 bases and J by 6 bases; unmatched bases: 6. Germline V lookup: CDR1 SGHTA, CDR2 FQGNSA. CDR3 bases: TGTGCCAGCAGCTCACCGGGACAGGGAGCTGAAGCTTTCTTT. This gives the protein CASSSPGQGAEAFF.

By share of the sample, this clone is large. The chain employs TRBV4-1 and TRBJ2-7, with 8 bases fitting TRBD1. This CDR3 contains 15 residues. Germline CDR1 and CDR2: MGHRA and YSYEKL. J lost 3 bases, V lost 4 bases, and 8 bases had no gene match. The CDR3 coding sequence is TGCGCCAGCAGCCCAGCTCAGGGGGCTAGCTACGAGCAGTACTTC. It yields the protein CASSPAQGASYEQYF.

The V and J genes are TRBV11-2 and TRBJ2-7; TRBD2 agrees at 8 bases. V lost 7 bases and J lost 0; bases outside the gene matches: 5. CDR3 length: 14 amino acids. CDR1 is SGHAT, CDR2 FQNNGV, per germline. CDR3 amino acids: CASTRGGFSYEQYF. The CDR3 DNA reads TGTGCCAGCACTCGGGGGGGCTTCTCCTACGAGCAGTACTTC.

The chain recombines TRBV18 with TRBJ1-1; D is undetermined. In germline, CDR1 is KGHSH, CDR2 LQKENI. There are 13 residues in the CDR3. V gave up 1 base and J gave up 6 bases, with 9 bases separating them. For the CDR3, the DNA is TGTGCCAGCTCACCACAGGTAGGGCCTGAAGCTTTCTTT. This gives the protein CASSPQVGPEAFF.

The J gene is TRBJ1-5, the V gene TRBV6-7, with D maybe TRBD1 (5 bases). TRBV6-7 is an ORF, with its function uncertain. V shed 2 bases and J shed 4 bases, with 9 bases lying between them. The CDR3 has 14 amino acids. The CDR3 nucleotides read TGTGCCAGCAGTTACAGGGGTGGGAATCAGCCCCAGCATTTT. Its protein is CASSYRGGNQPQHF.

The rearrangement joins TRBV28 to TRBJ2-5; tentatively, D is TRBD1 (6 bases). The CDR3 is 16 amino acids. Germline CDR1 MDHEN, CDR2 SYDVKM. Trimming cost V 5 bases and J 9 bases, with 25 bases left between them. The CDR3 loop reads CASSPLGQLSSTAQYF. In DNA form, the CDR3 reads TGTGCCAGCAGTCCCCTCGGACAGCTCTCTAGTACGGCCCAGTACTTC.

The rearrangement links TRBV28 to TRBJ2-5; 15 bases are a match to TRBD2. Germline-derived CDR1 and CDR2 are MDHEN and SYDVKM. V trimming: 9 bases; J trimming: 5 bases; junction bases outside the gene matches: 10. The CDR3 has 16 residues. CDR3 in amino acids: CASSGTSGRSGETQYF. The DNA of the CDR3 is TGTGCCAGTTCCGGGACTAGCGGGAGGTCAGGGGAGACCCAGTACTTC. The complete variable domain, with remaining parts taken from reference TRBV28 and TRBJ2-5, reads DVKVTQSSRYLVKRTGEKVFLECVQDMDHENMFWYRQDPGLGLRLIYFSYDVKMKEKGDIPEGYSVSREKKERFSLILESASTNQTSMYLCASSGTSGRSGETQYFGPGTRLLVL.

The CDR3 nucleotides read TGTGCCAGCAGCTTAAACTCGCGCGGGGCCAACACCGGGGAGCTGTTTTTT. Translation gives CASSLNSRGANTGELFF. This chain links TRBV7-4 with TRBJ2-2; D is perhaps TRBD2 (6 bases). The CDR3 loop spans 17 amino acids. Trimming removed 2 bases at V and 2 bases at J, with 15 bases between. In germline, CDR1 is SGHVT, CDR2 SQSDAQ.

This clone has just one count. The chain combines TRBV4-2 with TRBJ1-3, with 11 bases aligning to TRBD1. The CDR3 covers 17 residues. The J segment lost 0 bases and the V segment lost 0 bases, leaving 1 base of the junction unmatched. Germline lookup yields CDR1 LGHNA and CDR2 YNFKEQ. CDR3 coding DNA: TGTGCCAGCAGCCAAGAAGGGACAGGGGGCTCTGGAAACACCATATATTTT. Protein sequence: CASSQEGTGGSGNTIYF.

The J gene is TRBJ1-5, the V gene TRBV7-9; TRBD1 might be the D (6 bases). The CDR3 is 14 residues long. Trimming took 1 base from V and 8 from J, leaving 12 bases between them. Germline lookup yields CDR1 SEHNR and CDR2 FQNEAQ (reference sequence). This CDR3 is CASSLVGGEEPQHF. The CDR3 coding sequence is TGTGCCAGCAGCTTAGTCGGGGGCGAGGAGCCCCAGCATTTT.

This clone was seen once. The junction shows a germline mismatch at one end, possibly a read error. CDR3 in amino acids: CASSRGFTGELFF. For the CDR3, the DNA is TGTGCTAGCAGCCGAGGGTTCACCGGGGAGCTGTTTTTT. The V call is TRBV7-7, the J call TRBJ2-2; tentatively, D is TRBD2 (5 bases). CDR1 is SSHAT, CDR2 FNYEAQ, per germline (reference sequence). The CDR3 covers 13 residues.

The chain joins TRBV5-1 to TRBJ1-1, with a tentative D call TRBD1 (5 bases). The germline V gene encodes CDR1 SGHRS and CDR2 YFSETQ. The V end was cut by 4 bases, the J end by 6 bases, with 13 bases between. This CDR3 spans 13 amino acids. The CDR3 here is CASSPVRGAEAFF. CDR3 DNA: TGCGCCAGCAGCCCGGTTCGAGGGGCTGAAGCTTTCTTT.

This rearrangement joins TRBV7-2 to TRBJ2-7, with 12 nucleotides matching TRBD2. This CDR3 region has 18 residues. The junction had 7 bases not matched to a gene; V was cut back by 0 bases and J by 1 base. The germline V gene encodes CDR1 SGHTA and CDR2 FQGNSA. The CDR3 region has the DNA TGTGCCAGCAGCTTAGCGAGACTAGCGGGGGATCCTTCCTACGAGCAGTACTTC. This codes for CASSLARLAGDPSYEQYF.

The chain joins TRBV2 to TRBJ2-2; no reliable D call. Trimming shortened V by 2 bases and J by 5 bases, and 0 bases separated the two germline ends. This CDR3 comprises 11 residues. Per germline, CDR1 SNHLY and CDR2 FYNNEI. CDR3 coding DNA: TGTGCCAGCAGTGAAACCGGGGAGCTGTTTTTT. Protein: CASSETGELFF. The full variable domain, with the rest looked up from reference TRBV2 and TRBJ2-2, is EPEVTQTPSHQVTQMGQEVILRCVPISNHLYFYWYRQILGQKVEFLVSFYNNEISEKSEIFDDQFSVERPDGSNFTLKIRSTKLEDSAMYFCASSETGELFFGEGSRLTVL.

The chain carries TRBV28 and TRBJ1-5, with TRBD1 matching over 7 bases. CDR1 is MDHEN and CDR2 is SYDVKM in the germline V gene. The CDR3 loop spans 16 amino acids. The junction had 9 bases not matched to a gene; V was cut back by 5 bases and J by 2 bases. In DNA, the CDR3 is TGTGCCAGCAGTCCGGATTTAGGGGGCGGCAATCAGCCCCAGCATTTT. Protein: CASSPDLGGGNQPQHF.

This chain links TRBV15 with TRBJ2-2; TRBD2 aligns across 10 bases. This CDR3 region has 17 residues. V was pared by 0 bases and J by 4 bases, with 5 bases of the junction left unmatched. CDR1 is LNHNV and CDR2 is YYDKDF in the germline V gene (reference sequence). The DNA for the CDR3 is TGTGCCACCAGCAGAGATGGACTAGCGGAGATCACCGGGGAGCTGTTTTTT. It yields the protein CATSRDGLAEITGELFF. Looking up the rest from reference TRBV15 and TRBJ2-2 gives the full variable domain: DAMVIQNPRYQVTQFGKPVTLSCSQTLNHNVMYWYQQKSSQAPKLLFHYYDKDFNNEADTPDNFQSRRPNTSFCFLDIRSPGLGDTAMYLCATSRDGLAEITGELFFGEGSRLTVL.

The chain employs TRBV7-9 and TRBJ2-4; a weak D match, TRBD1 (6 bases). The CDR3 runs to 17 residues. Germline CDR1 is SEHNR and CDR2 is FQNEAQ (reference sequence). Trimming removed 5 bases at V and 0 bases at J, with 17 bases between. CDR3 coding DNA: TGTGCCAGCAGCCCCCCACGGGTCAGGGGAGCCAAAAACATTCAGTACTTC. Encoded protein: CASSPPRVRGAKNIQYF.

V usage is TRBV20-1 and J usage is TRBJ2-3; D is perhaps TRBD2 (5 bases). The germline CDR1 and CDR2 sequences are DFQATT and SNEGSKA (reference sequence). The CDR3 covers 10 residues. Trimming left V 6 bases short and J 10 bases short, with 11 bases between. CDR3 amino acids: CSAGLPAQYF. For the CDR3, the DNA is TGCAGTGCCGGACTCCCGGCGCAGTATTTT.

The chain combines TRBV4-2 with TRBJ2-1, with a tentative D call TRBD2 (5 bases). Germline loops: CDR1 LGHNA, CDR2 YNFKEQ. The length of the CDR3 is 15 residues. Trimming pared 9 bases from V and 3 bases from J, leaving 18 bases between. CDR3 nucleotides: TGTGCCAGTTCCTTTGCCAGCGGAGACTACAATGAGCAGTTCTTC. Amino acid sequence: CASSFASGDYNEQFF.